This paragraph reports one T cell receptor (beta chain). The data were obtained in a study of blood T cell repertoires in COVID-19. Whole-study context: Samples of COVID-19 (acute and convalescent) were obtained from the United States, Italy and Spain. PBMCs, B-cell-depleted T cells, or T cells were the source of the cDNA or gDNA that made up the material.

The CDR3 covers 19 residues. CDR1 and CDR2 from the germline V gene are LGHNA and YNFKEQ. The V gene end was trimmed by 0 bases and the J gene end by 4 bases; junction bases not matched to a gene: 11. How the authors handled the data: Reference gene primer amplification gave nucleated cell count estimates. Profiled with immunoSEQ multiplex PCR; TCRdb holds only in-frame clones, not every one. The DNA gave D and trimming, while V, J and clone size come from that table. The table shows about 110,000 clones, with nearly 85% occurring only once. The V gene is TRBV4-2, the J gene TRBJ2-2; 10 positions agree with TRBD1. The specimen was peripheral blood. The TCR comes from a woman between 50 and 59 years old with acute or convalescent COVID-19. The DNA of the CDR3 is TGTGCCAGCAGCCAAGAGGTCGGGTCCGGGACAGGGGCCACCGGGGAGCTGTTTTTT. Protein product: CASSQEVGSGTGATGELFF.